Shown below are 25 T cell receptor beta chains from a single sample sequenced in a study of radiation and T cells in renal cell carcinoma. Time point in this sample: blood 2 weeks post-SBRT. Treatment: 15 Gy SBRT to primary tumor, nephrectomy 4 weeks later. Assay: immunoSEQ multiplex PCR; the TCRdb copy retains only in-frame clones and omits some. The sample has around 120,000 clones, about 81% seen once. This specimen consisted of blood, obtained from a patient whose treatment included radiotherapy and nephrectomy. These TCRs come from a woman in her sixties or seventies with renal cell carcinoma.

This chain joins TRBV28 and TRBJ1-5; D may be TRBD1 (6 bases). Germline-derived CDR1 and CDR2 are MDHEN and SYDVKM. This CDR3 comprises 16 residues. V lost 5 bases and J lost 1, with 15 bases in between. The DNA of the CDR3 is TGTGCCAGCAGTCGGGCAGGGGCGACGAGCAATCAGCCCCAGCATTTT. Translating it yields CASSRAGATSNQPQHF. The complete variable domain, with remaining parts taken from reference TRBV28 and TRBJ1-5, reads DVKVTQSSRYLVKRTGEKVFLECVQDMDHENMFWYRQDPGLGLRLIYFSYDVKMKEKGDIPEGYSVSREKKERFSLILESASTNQTSMYLCASSRAGATSNQPQHFGDGTRLSIL.

This clone has a handful of counts. The V call is TRBV6-5, the J call TRBJ1-1; no clear D. Germline V gene data show CDR1 as MNHEY and CDR2 as SVGAGI. Trimming removed 7 bases from V and 5 bases from J, with 17 bases in between. The length of the CDR3 is 14 residues. CDR3: CASTPARLRTEAFF. The CDR3 DNA is TGTGCCAGCACCCCGGCCCGACTGAGGACTGAAGCTTTCTTT.

In this sample, this clone turned up many times. This chain joins TRBV4-1 and TRBJ1-1, with unresolved D. This CDR3 is built from 15 residues. CDR1 and CDR2 (germline): MGHRA, YSYEKL. Trimming took 5 bases from V and 4 from J, leaving 17 bases between them. Here the CDR3 reads CASSEVKVLGTEAFF. For the CDR3, the DNA is TGCGCCAGCAGCGAAGTGAAGGTCCTAGGCACTGAAGCTTTCTTT.

The V call is TRBV7-2, the J call TRBJ1-6; possible D gene TRBD1, 6 bases. This CDR3 contains 14 residues. V was cut by 1 base and J by 11 bases, with 12 bases left in between. Germline V lookup: CDR1 SGHTA, CDR2 FQGNSA. The CDR3 sequence is CASSLDRDGTPLHF. CDR3 DNA sequence: TGTGCCAGCAGCTTAGACAGGGACGGGACACCCCTCCACTTT.

The chain carries TRBV27 and TRBJ1-2; the D is unclear. The CDR3 extends over 13 amino acids. V lost 6 bases, J lost 8 bases, and 16 bases lay in between. The V gene's germline CDR1 is MNHEY and CDR2 SMNVEV (reference sequence). The CDR3 DNA follows: TGTGCCAGCAGCACTACAAGATCGCGGGGCTACACCTTC. Its protein product is CASSTTRSRGYTF.

Comment on this clone: The junction and the germline gene differ at one end; a read error may be behind it. The gene calls are TRBV7-7 and TRBJ2-3; 10 bases map to TRBD2. CDR1 is SSHAT and CDR2 is FNYEAQ in the germline V gene (reference sequence). The CDR3 is made up of 15 amino acids. The CDR3 DNA reads TGTGCTAGCAGCCAAAGCGGGGGGGCCACAGATACGCAGTATTTT. This codes for CASSQSGGATDTQYF.

The chain joins TRBV5-1 to TRBJ2-7; TRBD1 might be the D (6 bases). V gave up 4 bases and J gave up 3 bases, with 17 bases separating them. Germline CDR1 SGHRS, CDR2 YFSETQ. The CDR3 consists of 15 residues. The CDR3 reads CASSNRPGQDYEQYF. CDR3 DNA: TGCGCCAGCAGCAACCGCCCGGGACAAGACTACGAGCAGTACTTC.

The chain combines TRBV7-2 with TRBJ1-1; D is uncertain. V was trimmed by 5 bases and J by 1 base, leaving 8 bases between them. This CDR3 has 13 residues. Germline-derived CDR1 and CDR2 are SGHTA and FQGNSA. CDR3 sequence: CASSQDENTEAFF. The CDR3 nucleotides are TGTGCCAGCAGCCAGGACGAGAACACTGAAGCTTTCTTT.

The chain carries TRBV5-6 and TRBJ1-1, with D uncertain. Trimming removed 4 bases from V and 1 base from J, with 11 bases in between. The CDR3 is made up of 14 amino acids. Germline CDR1 reads SGHDT; CDR2 reads YYEEEE. The CDR3 nucleotides read TGTGCCAGCAGCCCCACCCCGTCGAACACTGAAGCTTTCTTT. Residues: CASSPTPSNTEAFF.

The rearrangement links TRBV27 to TRBJ2-3; 7 bases align to TRBD2. V dropped 2 bases and J dropped 5; count of bases not matched to a gene: 1. Germline-derived CDR1 and CDR2 are MNHEY and SMNVEV (reference sequence). The CDR3 length is 13 residues. This chain's CDR3 is CASSLTGGDTQYF. The CDR3 DNA follows: TGTGCCAGCAGTTTAACGGGGGGAGATACGCAGTATTTT.

This sequence joins TRBV5-4 and TRBJ2-1; TRBD1 matches at 8 bases. Trimming cost V 0 bases and J 4 bases; bases outside gene matches: 3. Germline CDR1 is SGHNT and CDR2 is YYREEE (reference sequence). The CDR3 sequence is 15 residues long. CDR3 coding DNA: TGTGCCAGCAGCTTGGCGGGACAGGCGTACAATGAGCAGTTCTTC. Amino acids: CASSLAGQAYNEQFF.

V and J are TRBV14 and TRBJ1-1; a weak D match, TRBD1 (5 bases). Trimming shortened V by 4 bases and J by 0 bases, and 15 bases separated the two germline ends. The CDR3 covers 16 residues. Looked up from germline, CDR1 is SGHDN and CDR2 is FVKESK. CDR3 bases: TGTGCCAGCAGCCCAATCGGACAAGCCATGAACACTGAAGCTTTCTTT. Translating gives CASSPIGQAMNTEAFF.

V usage is TRBV11-3 and J usage is TRBJ2-5; a weak D match, TRBD1 (6 bases). The length of the CDR3 is 13 residues. The germline CDR1 and CDR2 sequences are SGHNT and YENEEA. V gave up 5 bases and J gave up 5 bases, with 12 bases separating them. The CDR3 loop reads CASSRNQGETQYF. Written as DNA, the CDR3 is TGTGCCAGCAGCCGCAACCAGGGGGAGACCCAGTACTTC.

This chain joins TRBV19 and TRBJ1-1; D perhaps matches TRBD1 (6 bases). CDR3 size: 14 residues. CDR1 and CDR2 (germline): LNHDA, SQIVND (reference sequence). Between the trimmed V and J ends, which lost 7 bases and 3 bases, there was a span of 15 bases. The chain's CDR3 is CASNSDRTYTEAFF. The CDR3 DNA is TGTGCCAGTAACTCAGACAGGACCTACACTGAAGCTTTCTTT.

The chain joins TRBV6-6 to TRBJ1-2, with D hard to call. Germline CDR1 and CDR2: MNHNY and SVGAGI (reference sequence). This CDR3 comprises 15 residues. Trimming left V 0 bases short and J 5 bases short, with 13 bases between. CDR3 residues: CASSYSGGRRYGYTF. In DNA, the CDR3 is TGTGCCAGCAGTTACTCAGGAGGACGGCGTTATGGCTACACCTTC.

This chain uses TRBV6-5 with TRBJ2-5; 11 nucleotides match TRBD1. Germline loops: CDR1 MNHEY, CDR2 SVGAGI. The length of the CDR3 is 16 residues. The V gene end was trimmed by 2 bases and the J gene end by 4 bases; junction bases not matched to a gene: 6. CDR3 residues: CASSYGGTGGGETQYF. In nucleotides, the CDR3 is TGTGCCAGCAGTTACGGTGGGACAGGGGGGGGAGAGACCCAGTACTTC.

The CDR3 region has the DNA TGTGCCAGCAGTCCCCATGCCCGACCTTCTACCTATGGCTACACCTTC. It translates to CASSPHARPSTYGYTF. This sequence joins TRBV2 and TRBJ1-2; D gene unclear. V shed 5 bases and J shed 4 bases, with 20 bases lying between them. The germline gives CDR1 SNHLY, CDR2 FYNNEI. CDR3 length equals 16 residues.

The chain employs TRBV11-3 and TRBJ2-1; 9 nucleotides agree with TRBD2. This CDR3 region has 17 residues. After removal of 4 bases from V and 4 bases from J, the junction contained 11 bases not matched to a gene. In germline, CDR1 is SGHNT, CDR2 YENEEA. CDR3 amino acids: CASSYGLAGSLYNEQFF. The CDR3 nucleotides are TGTGCCAGCAGCTATGGTCTAGCGGGATCTCTTTACAATGAGCAGTTCTTC.

The V and J genes are TRBV7-2 and TRBJ1-3, with TRBD1 matching over 9 bases. Looked up from germline, CDR1 is SGHTA and CDR2 is FQGNSA. The CDR3 contains 16 residues. The V and J ends lost 2 bases and 3 bases, in that order; junction bases with no gene match: 5. As DNA, the CDR3 is TGTGCCAGCAGCTTAACGGGACAGGGCCGTGGAAACACCATATATTTT. It codes for CASSLTGQGRGNTIYF.

Remarks on this clone: The same CDR3 is also encoded by other DNA sequences in this sample. V usage is TRBV27 and J usage is TRBJ1-5; D ambiguous. The CDR3 is 12 residues long. V was trimmed by 3 bases and J by 3 bases, leaving 3 bases between them. The V gene's germline CDR1 is MNHEY and CDR2 SMNVEV (reference sequence). Here the CDR3 DNA reads TGTGCCAGCAGTTTCTTCAATCAGCCCCAGCATTTT. This sequence encodes CASSFFNQPQHF.

The chain is built from TRBV7-2 and TRBJ1-5; D unclear. V was cut by 5 bases and J by 8 bases, with 10 bases left in between. Germline-derived CDR1 and CDR2 are SGHTA and FQGNSA. The CDR3 has 12 amino acids. The CDR3 DNA sequence: TGTGCCAGCAGCAACCGGGGAAAGCCCCAGCATTTT. It translates to CASSNRGKPQHF.

This clone is a singleton in its sample. This chain uses TRBV5-1 with TRBJ1-4, with D uncertain. This CDR3 has 14 amino acids. Germline loops: CDR1 SGHRS, CDR2 YFSETQ. V was clipped by 0 bases and J by 2 bases, with 5 bases between them. This CDR3 is CASSLAGTNEKLFF. CDR3 bases: TGCGCCAGCAGCTTGGCGGGTACTAATGAAAAACTGTTTTTT.

The genes are TRBV27 and TRBJ2-7; D is possibly TRBD2 (6 bases). There are 13 residues in the CDR3. CDR1 is MNHEY and CDR2 is SMNVEV in the germline V gene (reference sequence). The V end was cut by 5 bases, the J end by 3 bases, with 11 bases between. The CDR3, as DNA: TGTGCCAGCAGTCCGGGGACTTTCTACGAGCAGTACTTC. Residues: CASSPGTFYEQYF.

This clone was detected a few times. The rearrangement uses TRBV6-4 and TRBJ1-2; 8 nucleotides agree with TRBD1. CDR3 size: 14 residues. CDR1 MRHNA and CDR2 SNTAGT come from the germline V gene. Trimming took 2 bases from V and 6 from J; bases not matched to a gene: 5. The CDR3 sequence: CASSDGQGGNGYTF. The CDR3 coding sequence is TGTGCCAGCAGTGACGGACAGGGTGGGAATGGCTACACCTTC.

This chain connects TRBV5-6 to TRBJ2-3, with TRBD2 identical over 10 bases. Looked up from germline, CDR1 is SGHDT and CDR2 is YYEEEE. The CDR3 covers 16 residues. Trimming took 4 bases from V and 2 from J; bases not matched to a gene: 7. The DNA for the CDR3 is TGTGCCAGCAGCATTCCTAGCGGGGGAGTCACAGATACGCAGTATTTT. This sequence encodes CASSIPSGGVTDTQYF. The full variable domain, completed using reference TRBV5-6 and TRBJ2-3, is DAGVTQSPTHLIKTRGQQVTLRCSPKSGHDTVSWYQQALGQGPQFIFQYYEEEERQRGNFPDRFSGHQFPNYSSELNVNALLLGDSALYLCASSIPSGGVTDTQYFGPGTRLTVL.